These 32 T cell receptor beta chains were sequenced from one sample in a study of cytomegalovirus exposure and HLA in healthy donors. The PCR employed 60 Vbeta primers together with 13 Jbeta primers. Using immunoSEQ multiplex PCR, the repertoire was profiled, and TCRdb retains in-frame clones only, with some absent. Of about 150,000 clones in the sample, 75% were seen once. Sequenced sample: PBMCs. The receptors were sampled from a man aged 18 to 30 in good health and CMV-seropositive.

The CDR3 DNA sequence: TGTGCCAGCAGCCTAGCGGGAGGGCGTATCTACGAGCAGTACTTC. Its protein product is CASSLAGGRIYEQYF. This sequence joins TRBV14 and TRBJ2-7; 11 bases agree with TRBD2. V was pared by 4 bases and J by 3 bases, with 5 bases of the junction left unmatched. The germline V gene has CDR1 SGHDN and CDR2 FVKESK. The CDR3 is made up of 15 amino acids.

The chain is built from TRBV5-4 and TRBJ2-7, with 8 bases identical to TRBD2. Germline CDR1 is SGHNT and CDR2 is YYREEE (reference sequence). Trimming took 3 bases from V and 2 from J; bases not matched to a gene: 7. The CDR3 sequence is 15 residues long. Here the CDR3 reads CASSSQTSATYEQYF. The CDR3 DNA reads as TGTGCCAGCAGCTCCCAGACTAGCGCCACCTACGAGCAGTACTTC.

This clone was observed a single time. The chain couples TRBV4-2 to TRBJ2-1, with D tentatively TRBD1 (7 bases). The CDR3 consists of 17 residues. Trimming stripped 0 bases from V and 1 base from J, with 13 bases between. Germline V gene lookup returns CDR1 LGHNA and CDR2 YNFKEQ. CDR3: CASSQDPGGGSYNEQFF. The DNA for the CDR3 is TGTGCCAGCAGCCAAGACCCAGGGGGAGGATCCTACAATGAGCAGTTCTTC.

The chain is built from TRBV30 and TRBJ1-1; possible D gene TRBD1, 5 bases. The CDR3 sequence is 13 residues long. Germline V gives CDR1 GTSNPN, CDR2 SVGIG (reference sequence). Trimming left V 4 bases short and J 0 bases short, with 9 bases between. The CDR3 protein is CAWKDSLNTEAFF. The CDR3, as DNA: TGTGCCTGGAAAGACAGCTTGAACACTGAAGCTTTCTTT.

This clone was recorded only once. This chain uses TRBV19 with TRBJ2-5, with D possibly TRBD2 on 5 matching bases. The CDR3 consists of 14 residues. V was clipped by 11 bases and J by 3 bases, with 19 bases between them. Germline V lookup: CDR1 LNHDA, CDR2 SQIVND (reference sequence). The CDR3 loop reads CARRRPRGKETQYF. CDR3 nucleotide sequence: TGTGCCCGGAGGAGGCCGAGAGGGAAAGAGACCCAGTACTTC.

The genes are TRBV4-1 and TRBJ2-7; D uncertain. The V end was cut by 0 bases, the J end by 2 bases, with 17 bases between. Germline-derived CDR1 and CDR2 are MGHRA and YSYEKL. The CDR3 runs 17 residues. The CDR3 nucleotides are TGCGCCAGCAGCCAAGAAGTAAGACTTACATTCGCCTACGAGCAGTACTTC. It codes for CASSQEVRLTFAYEQYF.

This chain uses TRBV27 with TRBJ2-3; 7 bases are a match to TRBD2. The germline V gene has CDR1 MNHEY and CDR2 SMNVEV (reference sequence). The CDR3 covers 18 residues. The trim removed 2 bases at V and 6 bases at J, leaving 17 bases unmatched. DNA of the CDR3: TGTGCCAGCAGTTTAATTCCTTCGTCCACTAGCGTAAGGGATACGCAGTATTTT. It codes for CASSLIPSSTSVRDTQYF.

The chain uses TRBV11-1 and TRBJ2-3; tentative D call: TRBD2 (6 bases). Germline CDR1 is SGHAT and CDR2 is FQDESV (reference sequence). The CDR3 is made up of 12 amino acids. V was shortened by 4 bases and J by 12 bases, with 14 bases between the two germline ends. The CDR3 loop reads CASSSNRDFQYF. The DNA of the CDR3 is TGTGCCAGCAGCTCCAACCGGGACTTCCAGTATTTT.

CDR3 region: CASSATVGTDTQYF. In DNA form, the CDR3 reads TGTGCCAGCAGCGCTACCGTGGGCACAGATACGCAGTATTTT. The chain links TRBV9 to TRBJ2-3; D is undetermined. With 3 bases removed from V and 1 base from J, the gap between germline ends came to 9 bases. Looked up from germline, CDR1 is SGDLS and CDR2 is YYNGEE. The CDR3 runs 14 residues.

The rearrangement links TRBV11-2 to TRBJ1-1; no reliable D call. The CDR3 totals 13 residues. The V end was cut by 2 bases, the J end by 8 bases, with 12 bases between. Germline V gene sequence: CDR1 SGHAT, CDR2 FQNNGV. Here the CDR3 DNA reads TGTGCCAGCAGCTTATTAGGAGTCACAGAAGCTTTCTTT. This codes for CASSLLGVTEAFF.

For this clone: At one boundary the junction diverges from the germline segment, which might be a read error. The chain couples TRBV4-1 to TRBJ1-1; 10 bases are a match to TRBD1. The CDR3 covers 15 residues. Germline CDR1 is MGHRA and CDR2 is YSYEKL. In DNA form, the CDR3 reads TGCGCCAGCAACCAAGGGTGGGACAGGGGCACTGAAGCTTTCTTT. Translated: CASNQGWDRGTEAFF.

Regarding this clone: The sample contains more than one DNA sequence encoding this CDR3. The genes are TRBV18 and TRBJ1-1; 7 bases match TRBD1. This CDR3 is built from 14 residues. Germline CDR1 and CDR2: KGHSH and LQKENI. V lost 2 bases to trimming and J lost 1 base; unmatched junction nucleotides: 1. The chain's CDR3 is CASSPAGGNTEAFF. CDR3 nucleotide sequence: TGTGCCAGCTCACCAGCAGGGGGGAACACTGAAGCTTTCTTT.

J is TRBJ2-1 and V is TRBV28; 9 bases are shared with TRBD2. The CDR3 is 16 residues long. J was trimmed by 7 bases and V by 7 bases; bases with no gene match: 14. CDR1 is MDHEN and CDR2 is SYDVKM in the germline V gene. In nucleotides, the CDR3 is TGTGCCAGCACTAAATTGGGACTAGCCTTCAATAATGAGCAGTTCTTC. This translates into CASTKLGLAFNNEQFF. Supplemented by reference TRBV28 and TRBJ2-1, the full variable domain reads DVKVTQSSRYLVKRTGEKVFLECVQDMDHENMFWYRQDPGLGLRLIYFSYDVKMKEKGDIPEGYSVSREKKERFSLILESASTNQTSMYLCASTKLGLAFNNEQFFGPGTRLTVL.

V is TRBV27 and J is TRBJ1-2; 9 nucleotides agree with TRBD1. This CDR3 comprises 14 residues. The germline CDR1 and CDR2 sequences are MNHEY and SMNVEV (reference sequence). The junction had 6 bases not matched to a gene; V was cut back by 2 bases and J by 8 bases. Here the CDR3 DNA reads TGTGCCAGCAGTTTAAGGGGACAGGGTAACGGCTACACCTTC. It yields the protein CASSLRGQGNGYTF.

This chain joins TRBV11-1 and TRBJ2-7; 7 nucleotides align to TRBD1. The CDR3 contains 15 residues. CDR1 and CDR2 from the germline V gene are SGHAT and FQDESV (reference sequence). Trimming at V came to 4 bases and at J to 3 bases, leaving 9 bases not matched to a gene. The CDR3 nucleotides are TGTGCCAGCAGCTCAAGGCAGACAGGGAACTACGAGCAGTACTTC. Protein product: CASSSRQTGNYEQYF.

The chain uses TRBV28 and TRBJ2-7, with 10 bases lining up with TRBD1. V dropped 6 bases and J dropped 5; count of bases not matched to a gene: 7. The CDR3 covers 14 residues. Germline assignment: CDR1 MDHEN and CDR2 SYDVKM. This CDR3 reads CASSTDRGKNEQYF. CDR3 bases: TGTGCCAGCAGCACGGACAGGGGGAAGAACGAGCAGTACTTC.

This chain uses TRBV9 with TRBJ2-2; TRBD1 matches 7 bases. The CDR3 contains 17 residues. V lost 4 bases, J lost 6 bases, and 15 bases stayed unmatched. Germline lookup yields CDR1 SGDLS and CDR2 YYNGEE. CDR3 DNA: TGTGCCAGCAGCCCTGGTATGCGACAGGGTGGGGCCGGGGAGCTGTTTTTT. Translation gives CASSPGMRQGGAGELFF.

The chain combines TRBV10-1 with TRBJ2-3, with TRBD2 matching 14 bases. The V and J ends lost 10 bases and 5 bases, in that order; junction bases with no gene match: 8. Germline V gene lookup returns CDR1 WNHNN and CDR2 SYGVQD (reference sequence). CDR3 length equals 15 residues. The CDR3 here is CATQGLAGEEDTQYF. The DNA of the CDR3 is TGCGCCACCCAGGGACTAGCGGGAGAGGAAGATACGCAGTATTTT.

The V and J genes are TRBV28 and TRBJ1-5; 8 bases align to TRBD1. The germline gives CDR1 MDHEN, CDR2 SYDVKM. V lost 3 bases to trimming and J lost 6 bases; unmatched junction nucleotides: 13. This CDR3 contains 17 residues. In nucleotides, the CDR3 is TGTGCCAGCAGTTTGGGGGGGGGACAGGTAGAGGGTCAGCCCCAGCATTTT. It is translated as CASSLGGGQVEGQPQHF.

This clone was found a few times. The V call is TRBV6-1, the J call TRBJ1-4; a possible D gene is TRBD1 (5 bases). V was cut by 6 bases and J by 13 bases, with 18 bases left in between. Germline V gene sequence: CDR1 MNHNS, CDR2 SASEGT. CDR3 length: 13 residues. CDR3 protein: CASRKDGRGGLFF. The CDR3, as DNA: TGTGCCAGCAGGAAGGACGGTAGGGGAGGACTGTTTTTT.

The CDR3 protein is CASSESSSYEQYF. CDR3 nucleotide sequence: TGTGCCAGCAGTGAATCAAGCTCCTACGAGCAGTACTTC. The chain is built from TRBV6-1 and TRBJ2-5; D is unresolved. The J call may be wrong; the DNA end is better matched by TRBJ2-7. The CDR3 spans 13 residues. Looked up from germline, CDR1 is MNHNS and CDR2 is SASEGT.

The V and J genes are TRBV9 and TRBJ2-1; 7 bases line up with TRBD2. V lost 3 bases, J lost 7 bases, and 13 bases stayed unmatched. The CDR3 extends over 16 amino acids. Germline loops: CDR1 SGDLS, CDR2 YYNGEE. In DNA, the CDR3 is TGTGCCAGCAGCGAAACTAGCGTCGGATTCGTGAATGAGCAGTTCTTC. Encoded protein: CASSETSVGFVNEQFF.

For the CDR3, the DNA is TGTGCTAGTGGTTTGGTACTAACAGTCCTCGGGACGACTAGCTCCTACAATGAGCAGTTCTTC. Translation: CASGLVLTVLGTTSSYNEQFF. The genes are TRBV12-5 and TRBJ2-1, with a weak D call TRBD2 (6 bases). CDR3 length: 21 amino acids. Germline V gene sequence: CDR1 LGHNT, CDR2 FRNRAP. V lost 0 bases and J 0 bases, leaving 24 bases between the germline ends.

This clone was observed once. The chain links TRBV4-1 to TRBJ1-1, with 8 bases that match TRBD1. The length of the CDR3 is 14 residues. V lost 4 bases and J lost 6; bases outside the gene matches: 7. Germline CDR1 and CDR2: MGHRA and YSYEKL. The CDR3 spells CASSPRTGNPEAFF. In DNA, the CDR3 is TGCGCCAGCAGCCCGCGGACAGGGAATCCTGAAGCTTTCTTT.

The J gene is TRBJ1-1, the V gene TRBV2, with 8 positions matching TRBD1. Germline CDR1 and CDR2: SNHLY and FYNNEI. CDR3 length equals 12 residues. The junction had 7 bases not matched to a gene; V was cut back by 11 bases and J by 5 bases. In nucleotides, the CDR3 is TGTGCCGACTCGACAGGGGAAACTGAAGCTTTCTTT. Translated, it gives CADSTGETEAFF.

The table lists this clone with a few counts. The rearrangement uses TRBV18 and TRBJ2-3; D not certain. CDR3 size: 13 residues. Trimming took off 3 bases at V and 0 bases at J, with 4 bases between the two ends. From germline, CDR1 is KGHSH and CDR2 LQKENI. CDR3 nucleotide sequence: TGTGCCAGCTCACCGACTAGCACAGATACGCAGTATTTT. Translating gives CASSPTSTDTQYF.

This sequence joins TRBV4-1 and TRBJ2-5; TRBD2 matches at 15 bases. V trimming: 4 bases; J trimming: 3 bases; junction bases outside the gene matches: 0. Germline V lookup: CDR1 MGHRA, CDR2 YSYEKL. This CDR3 spans 15 amino acids. CDR3 protein: CASSRTSGREETQYF. DNA of the CDR3: TGCGCCAGCAGCCGGACTAGCGGGAGGGAAGAGACCCAGTACTTC.

This rearrangement joins TRBV5-6 to TRBJ2-2; 9 bases match TRBD1. V was pared by 4 bases and J by 6 bases, with 10 bases of the junction left unmatched. The CDR3 covers 16 residues. Germline CDR1 reads SGHDT; CDR2 reads YYEEEE. The CDR3 nucleotides read TGTGCCAGCAGCACCACCGGTGGGACAGGGTCCGGGGAGCTGTTTTTT. Translation: CASSTTGGTGSGELFF.

The chain carries TRBV6-1 and TRBJ2-7, with TRBD1 matching over 8 bases. This CDR3 contains 14 residues. V shed 3 bases and J 6 bases; nucleotides not matched to a gene: 7. Looked up from germline, CDR1 is MNHNS and CDR2 is SASEGT. The CDR3 spells CASSDWQGAGEQYF. The CDR3 bases are TGTGCCAGCAGTGATTGGCAGGGGGCCGGCGAGCAGTACTTC.

This clone was recorded once. The chain couples TRBV29-1 to TRBJ2-5; a weak D match, TRBD1 (6 bases). Germline loops: CDR1 SQVTM, CDR2 ANQGSEA. Trimming cost V 5 bases and J 5 bases, with 18 bases left between them. This CDR3 is built from 14 residues. CDR3 loop: CSVQGRGARETQYF. CDR3 nucleotide sequence: TGCAGCGTTCAGGGGCGAGGGGCTCGGGAGACCCAGTACTTC.

The chain links TRBV2 to TRBJ1-5, with a tentative D call TRBD1 (5 bases). This CDR3 is built from 13 residues. Deletions cut 8 bases from V and 7 bases from J, with 15 bases between. In germline, CDR1 is SNHLY, CDR2 FYNNEI. Here the CDR3 reads CASRKVNRQPQHF. CDR3 nucleotide sequence: TGTGCCAGCCGAAAGGTTAACAGGCAGCCCCAGCATTTT.

This clone was recorded a few times. The chain couples TRBV4-2 to TRBJ2-1, with TRBD2 identical over 8 bases. Germline assignment: CDR1 LGHNA and CDR2 YNFKEQ. The trim removed 0 bases at V and 4 bases at J, leaving 11 bases unmatched. The CDR3 is made up of 18 amino acids. CDR3: CASSQDRGSGDYYNEQFF. DNA for the CDR3: TGTGCCAGCAGCCAAGATCGGGGTAGCGGGGATTATTACAATGAGCAGTTCTTC.